This is a list of T cell receptor beta chains from one sample in a study of T-cell memory formation after mild COVID-19. TCRdb ran MiXCR on the 5' RACE reads and lists one entry per CDR3 protein. The sample shows 7,000 to 7,500 distinct CDR3 sequences, approximately 33% of them seen only once. The specimen was PBMCs or a T cell subset sorted from them (not recorded which). The receptors come from an adult woman who had mild COVID-19 (a few samples of this study predate the infection). Cell type and time point are not known. Both conserved end residues are part of each CDR3. The order of the fields is CDR3 protein, CDR3 DNA, clone size, V gene, J gene, D gene. The D gene is left open where the match is weak. The size entry is marked missing in some rows and otherwise reads once, few, many or a size class.

cdr3_aa: CAWSGWNSNQPQHF; cdr3_nt: TGTGCCTGGAGTGGGTGGAATAGCAATCAGCCCCAGCATTTT; clone_size: many; v_call: TRBV30; j_call: TRBJ1-5; d_call: NA
cdr3_aa: CASSHPDGPNYGYTF; cdr3_nt: TGTGCCAGCAGCCACCCCGATGGACCCAACTATGGCTACACCTTC; clone_size: many; v_call: TRBV12-3/TRBV12-4; j_call: TRBJ1-2; d_call: NA
cdr3_aa: CASSQAVWTDSGNTIYF; cdr3_nt: TGTGCCAGCAGCCAAGCGGTTTGGACAGACTCTGGAAACACCATATATTTT; clone_size: many; v_call: TRBV3-1; j_call: TRBJ1-3; d_call: NA
cdr3_aa: CASSVSYEQYF; cdr3_nt: TGTGCCAGCAGCGTCTCCTACGAGCAGTACTTC; clone_size: medium-sized; v_call: TRBV14; j_call: TRBJ2-7; d_call: NA
cdr3_aa: CASGWTGGTYEQYF; cdr3_nt: TGTGCTAGTGGTTGGACAGGGGGGACCTACGAGCAGTACTTC; clone_size: NA; v_call: TRBV12-5; j_call: TRBJ2-7; d_call: TRBD1
cdr3_aa: CASSFYRGPTGDEQYF; cdr3_nt: TGTGCCAGCAGTTTCTACAGGGGGCCGACGGGGGACGAGCAGTACTTC; clone_size: many; v_call: TRBV12-3/TRBV12-4; j_call: TRBJ2-7; d_call: TRBD1
cdr3_aa: CASSITGAVEEKLFF; cdr3_nt: TGCGCCAGCAGCATCACAGGGGCGGTGGAAGAAAAACTGTTTTTT; clone_size: many; v_call: TRBV5-1; j_call: TRBJ1-4; d_call: TRBD1
cdr3_aa: CASSIEGTAFYNEQFF; cdr3_nt: TGTGCCAGCAGTATTGAAGGGACAGCGTTCTACAATGAGCAGTTCTTC; clone_size: medium-sized; v_call: TRBV2; j_call: TRBJ2-1; d_call: TRBD1
cdr3_aa: CASSLAEAREQFF; cdr3_nt: TGTGCCAGCAGCTTAGCGGAGGCCCGGGAACAGTTCTTC; clone_size: many; v_call: TRBV7-8; j_call: TRBJ2-1; d_call: NA
cdr3_aa: CASSQTGGTSTDTQYF; cdr3_nt: TGTGCCAGCAGCCAAACGGGGGGAACCAGCACAGATACGCAGTATTTT; clone_size: many; v_call: TRBV7-9; j_call: TRBJ2-3; d_call: TRBD2
cdr3_aa: CAWSSMGGNEQYF; cdr3_nt: TGTGCCTGGAGTAGTATGGGGGGAAACGAGCAGTACTTC; clone_size: NA; v_call: TRBV30; j_call: TRBJ2-7; d_call: NA
cdr3_aa: CASTSQGGDEKLFF; cdr3_nt: TGTGCCAGCACCTCCCAAGGGGGGGATGAAAAACTGTTTTTT; clone_size: many; v_call: TRBV7-9; j_call: TRBJ1-4; d_call: NA
cdr3_aa: CASSLIRGLNEQYF; cdr3_nt: TGTGCCAGCAGCTTGATCAGGGGGCTGAACGAGCAGTACTTC; clone_size: many; v_call: TRBV5-4; j_call: TRBJ2-7; d_call: TRBD1
cdr3_aa: CASSPVWTYEQYF; cdr3_nt: TGTGCCAGCAGCCCCGTGTGGACGTACGAGCAGTACTTC; clone_size: many; v_call: TRBV7-9; j_call: TRBJ2-7; d_call: NA
cdr3_aa: CASSRTTGSEAFF; cdr3_nt: TGTGCCAGCAGCCGTACGACCGGGAGTGAAGCTTTCTTT; clone_size: NA; v_call: TRBV5-5; j_call: TRBJ1-1; d_call: NA
cdr3_aa: CASSLATASYGYTF; cdr3_nt: TGTGCCAGCAGCTTAGCTACGGCCAGCTATGGCTACACCTTC; clone_size: NA; v_call: TRBV7-9; j_call: TRBJ1-2; d_call: NA
cdr3_aa: CASSLIGAETQYF; cdr3_nt: TGTGCCAGCAGCTTAATAGGCGCCGAGACCCAGTACTTC; clone_size: medium-sized; v_call: TRBV7-8; j_call: TRBJ2-5; d_call: NA
cdr3_aa: CASNPGQGAHNEQFF; cdr3_nt: TGCGCCAGCAACCCGGGACAGGGGGCACACAATGAGCAGTTCTTC; clone_size: NA; v_call: TRBV10-2; j_call: TRBJ2-1; d_call: TRBD1
cdr3_aa: CASSFTPPASSGSYNEQFF; cdr3_nt: TGTGCCAGCAGCTTCACTCCCCCGGCTAGCTCAGGGTCCTACAATGAGCAGTTCTTC; clone_size: many; v_call: TRBV7-6; j_call: TRBJ2-1; d_call: NA
cdr3_aa: CASSFTGRASPLHF; cdr3_nt: TGTGCCAGCAGCTTTACAGGCAGGGCATCACCCCTCCACTTT; clone_size: many; v_call: TRBV7-9; j_call: TRBJ1-6; d_call: NA
cdr3_aa: CASSHMGHGTQPYEQYF; cdr3_nt: TGTGCCAGTAGCCATATGGGCCACGGGACACAACCCTACGAGCAGTACTTC; clone_size: many; v_call: TRBV19; j_call: TRBJ2-7; d_call: NA
cdr3_aa: CSATLGLAAYNEQFF; cdr3_nt: TGCAGTGCTACCCTGGGACTAGCGGCTTACAATGAGCAGTTCTTC; clone_size: many; v_call: TRBV20-1; j_call: TRBJ2-1; d_call: TRBD2
cdr3_aa: CASSQTGTSQDTQYF; cdr3_nt: TGTGCCAGCAGCCAAACCGGGACTAGTCAAGATACGCAGTATTTT; clone_size: many; v_call: TRBV4-2; j_call: TRBJ2-3; d_call: TRBD2
cdr3_aa: CASSHLADIPYEQYF; cdr3_nt: TGTGCCAGCAGCCACTTAGCGGACATCCCCTACGAGCAGTACTTC; clone_size: many; v_call: TRBV7-2; j_call: TRBJ2-7; d_call: NA